The 15 T cell receptor beta chains below come from one sample, sequenced in a study of cytomegalovirus exposure and HLA in healthy donors. Only in-frame clones appear in the TCRdb table, and some are missing; sequencing was by immunoSEQ multiplex PCR. The sample records 150,000 to 160,000 clones, 75% to 90% being singletons. The sample taken for sequencing was PBMCs. These receptors were obtained from a man aged 18 to 29 in good health and CMV-seropositive.

J is TRBJ2-1 and V is TRBV5-6; D may be TRBD2 (5 bases). CDR1 is SGHDT and CDR2 is YYEEEE in the germline V gene. The CDR3 sequence is 16 residues long. The ends were cut back, 3 bases at V and 0 bases at J, with 13 bases in the middle. The CDR3 sequence is CASSWDSASSYNEQFF. In nucleotides, the CDR3 is TGTGCCAGCAGCTGGGATAGCGCCAGCTCCTACAATGAGCAGTTCTTC.

The rearrangement joins TRBV27 to TRBJ2-7, with 10 bases matching TRBD1. The length of the CDR3 is 16 residues. Germline V lookup: CDR1 MNHEY, CDR2 SMNVEV (reference sequence). Trimming cost V 5 bases and J 6 bases; bases outside gene matches: 13. The CDR3 DNA sequence: TGTGCCAGCAGTGAGCTCGGCGGGACAGGGGTGGGCGAGCAGTACTTC. This sequence encodes CASSELGGTGVGEQYF.

The chain employs TRBV11-2 and TRBJ2-5; 12 bases are a match to TRBD1. Germline CDR1 SGHAT, CDR2 FQNNGV. V was clipped by 5 bases and J by 4 bases; unmatched bases: 8. The CDR3 covers 16 residues. In DNA, the CDR3 is TGTGCCAGCAGCACCCAGGGGACAGGGGGCAGAGAGACCCAGTACTTC. Translated, it gives CASSTQGTGGRETQYF.

This clone was recorded only once. The chain employs TRBV30 and TRBJ1-5; 9 bases agree with TRBD1. V lost 3 bases and J lost 6; bases outside the gene matches: 6. From germline, CDR1 is GTSNPN and CDR2 SVGIG (reference sequence). This CDR3 spans 14 amino acids. The CDR3, as DNA: TGTGCCTGGAGGGGACAGGGTGAAGGTCAGCCCCAGCATTTT. It specifies CAWRGQGEGQPQHF.

This chain links TRBV7-3 with TRBJ1-2; TRBD1 aligns across 7 bases. The trim removed 5 bases at V and 1 base at J, leaving 7 bases unmatched. The CDR3 sequence is 15 residues long. CDR1 is SGHTA, CDR2 FQGTGA, per germline. This chain's CDR3 is CASSPTGARNYGYTF. The CDR3 bases are TGTGCCAGCAGCCCTACAGGGGCCCGTAACTATGGCTACACCTTC. Drawing the rest from reference TRBV7-3 and TRBJ1-2, the complete variable domain is GAGVSQTPSNKVTEKGKYVELRCDPISGHTALYWYRQSLGQGPEFLIYFQGTGAADDSGLPNDRFFAVRPEGSVSTLKIQRTERGDSAVYLCASSPTGARNYGYTFGSGTRLTVV.

This clone appeared once. This chain joins TRBV9 and TRBJ2-7; 7 bases line up with TRBD1. This CDR3 has 14 residues. Germline assignment: CDR1 SGDLS and CDR2 YYNGEE. The V gene end was trimmed by 4 bases and the J gene end by 5 bases; junction bases not matched to a gene: 9. CDR3 bases: TGTGCCAGCAGCTTCCGATACAGGGGCGACGAGCAGTACTTC. It yields the protein CASSFRYRGDEQYF.

The rearrangement links TRBV5-1 to TRBJ2-1, with TRBD2 matching over 8 bases. Germline trimming cut 8 bases from V and 6 bases from J; bases unmatched to any gene: 4. Germline V CDR1 and CDR2: SGHRS, YFSETQ. The CDR3 covers 12 residues. The CDR3 here is CASQREPNEQFF. The CDR3 DNA is TGCGCCAGTCAGCGGGAGCCCAATGAGCAGTTCTTC. The full variable domain, its missing parts supplied by reference TRBV5-1 and TRBJ2-1, is KAGVTQTPRYLIKTRGQQVTLSCSPISGHRSVSWYQQTPGQGLQFLFEYFSETQRNKGNFPGRFSGRQFSNSRSEMNVSTLELGDSALYLCASQREPNEQFFGPGTRLTVL.

The chain couples TRBV29-1 to TRBJ2-3; 11 bases line up with TRBD2. The germline V gene encodes CDR1 SQVTM and CDR2 ANQGSEA. V trimming: 1 base; J trimming: 8 bases; junction bases outside the gene matches: 8. The CDR3 is 15 amino acids. CDR3 in DNA: TGCAGCGTTGAAGGTGGTAGCGGGAGGGGTGTTACGCAGTATTTT. This encodes CSVEGGSGRGVTQYF.

The gene calls are TRBV27 and TRBJ2-2; 7 bases align to TRBD1. CDR1 and CDR2 (germline): MNHEY, SMNVEV (reference sequence). The V and J ends lost 3 bases and 4 bases, in that order; junction bases with no gene match: 5. The CDR3 is 15 amino acids. The CDR3 sequence: CASSFGTGVTGELFF. For the CDR3, the DNA is TGTGCCAGCAGTTTCGGTACAGGGGTCACCGGGGAGCTGTTTTTT.

The gene calls are TRBV7-3 and TRBJ2-2, with 7 bases that match TRBD1. V gave up 5 bases and J gave up 6 bases; unmatched junction bases: 3. The CDR3 contains 13 residues. Germline V gives CDR1 SGHTA, CDR2 FQGTGA. CDR3 region: CASSPTGSGELFF. The CDR3 DNA reads as TGTGCCAGCAGCCCGACAGGGTCCGGGGAGCTGTTTTTT.

The V and J genes are TRBV6-5 and TRBJ2-3; no firm D call. Germline V lookup: CDR1 MNHEY, CDR2 SVGAGI. Trimming stripped 3 bases from V and 2 bases from J, with 9 bases between. There are 14 residues in the CDR3. Here the CDR3 reads CASSYSTVTDTQYF. The CDR3 nucleotides read TGTGCCAGCAGTTATTCCACGGTCACAGATACGCAGTATTTT.

The chain's CDR3 is CASRSRLAGGPNEQFF. The CDR3 nucleotides read TGTGCCAGCAGGTCCAGACTAGCGGGGGGGCCCAATGAGCAGTTCTTC. V gene TRBV6-6 combines with J gene TRBJ2-1; 14 nucleotides align to TRBD2. V lost 6 bases and J lost 6; bases outside the gene matches: 7. The CDR3 has 16 residues. Germline CDR1 is MNHNY and CDR2 is SVGAGI (reference sequence).

The chain couples TRBV7-2 to TRBJ2-7, with TRBD1 matching over 10 bases. The CDR3 has 15 residues. V lost 5 bases and J lost 2; bases outside the gene matches: 6. Germline V gives CDR1 SGHTA, CDR2 FQGNSA. As DNA, the CDR3 is TGTGCCAGCAGCGCCGGGACAGGGGTGCCCTACGAGCAGTACTTC. This gives the protein CASSAGTGVPYEQYF.

V gene TRBV2 combines with J gene TRBJ2-3, with TRBD2 matching over 8 bases. Germline assignment: CDR1 SNHLY and CDR2 FYNNEI. Trimming took 8 bases from V and 2 from J; bases not matched to a gene: 6. CDR3 size: 14 residues. The CDR3 spells CASSLAGYTDTQYF. In nucleotides, the CDR3 is TGTGCCAGCTCATTAGCGGGGTACACAGATACGCAGTATTTT. Supplemented by reference TRBV2 and TRBJ2-3, the full variable domain reads EPEVTQTPSHQVTQMGQEVILRCVPISNHLYFYWYRQILGQKVEFLVSFYNNEISEKSEIFDDQFSVERPDGSNFTLKIRSTKLEDSAMYFCASSLAGYTDTQYFGPGTRLTVL.

The chain joins TRBV6-1 to TRBJ1-1, with D maybe TRBD1 (6 bases). The CDR3 length is 14 residues. V was shortened by 1 base and J by 4 bases, with 10 bases between the two germline ends. Germline assignment: CDR1 MNHNS and CDR2 SASEGT. CDR3 in DNA: TGTGCCAGCAGTGAAGTACAGGGCGCCACTGAAGCTTTCTTT. This encodes CASSEVQGATEAFF.